Below, one T cell receptor beta chain is given with its context. Its target is not known. Related graft donors supplied nonmyeloablative bone marrow transplants, and mixed chimerism was transient. Unstimulated Tregs (CD4+CD25+CD127-) and CD4+CD25- non-Tregs were sorted from PBMCs. This CDR3 comprises 15 residues. The V gene end was trimmed by 5 bases and the J gene end by 4 bases; junction bases not matched to a gene: 5. Germline CDR1 and CDR2: MDHEN and SYDVKM. The data stem from a study of Tregs in tolerant kidney transplant recipients. Broader study findings: Changing PCR primers prevented nucleotide comparison between some patients' samples.

Clones were read by immunoSEQ multiplex PCR, and TCRdb kept only the in-frame ones, dropping some. The sample has about 64,000 clones; roughly 86% are singletons. The chain carries TRBV28 and TRBJ2-2, with TRBD1 matching over 9 bases. The material sequenced was CD4+ T cells from blood (PBMCs), taken 6 months after the transplant. The TCR originated in a human patient who received a combined kidney and bone marrow transplant. Some of these T cells may belong to the graft donor. The CDR3 DNA follows: TGTGCCAGCAGTCCACAGGGGGCAGGCACCGGGGAGCTGTTTTTT. Translated: CASSPQGAGTGELFF.